The sequence of this T cell receptor (beta chain) was determined in a study of blood T cell repertoires in COVID-19. Turning to the study itself: Sources were T cells, B-cell-depleted T cells, or PBMCs; the material itself was cDNA or gDNA.

The protocol was immunoSEQ multiplex PCR, while the TCRdb copy is restricted to in-frame clones and leaves out a portion. The table records roughly 200,000 clones, about 91% of them present only once. Recruitment covered about 26 US areas and drew participants whose ages spanned roughly 18 to 89 years. The germline V and J ends were trimmed by 1 base and 3 bases, with 17 bases remaining between them. This CDR3 has 17 residues. Per germline, CDR1 LNHDA and CDR2 SQIVND (reference sequence). Sequencing was done on a sample of PBMCs or T cells enriched from blood (not recorded which). The sequence came from a man younger than 30 with acute COVID-19. This chain joins TRBV19 and TRBJ2-3; D gene ambiguous. CDR3 in amino acids: CASSIGESQVSTDTQYF. CDR3 nucleotide sequence: TGTGCCAGTAGTATAGGTGAGAGTCAGGTTAGTACAGATACGCAGTATTTT.